These 14 T cell receptor beta chains were all obtained from the same sample, sequenced in a study of T-cell memory formation after mild COVID-19. A single record per CDR3 protein comes from TCRdb applying MiXCR to the 5' RACE reads. Of fewer than 90,000 distinct CDR3 sequences detected, about 13% appear once; the ten largest clones hold less than 45%. What was sequenced was PBMCs or a T cell subset sorted from them (not recorded which). These receptors all come from a man younger than 35 who had mild COVID-19 (a few samples of this study predate the infection). Cell type and time point are not known.

CDR3 sequence: CASSYVGRPYEQYV. CDR3 bases: TGTGCCAGCAGTTATGTAGGGAGACCCTACGAGCAGTACGTC. The chain combines TRBV6-2 or TRBV6-3 with TRBJ2-7, with D perhaps TRBD2 (5 bases). The CDR3 has 14 residues. V dropped 3 bases and J dropped 2 bases, with 11 bases sitting between them. Per germline, CDR1 MNHEY and CDR2 SVGEGT.

This clonotype came up a few times. J is TRBJ1-1 and V is TRBV20-1; weak D call: TRBD1 (5 bases). Germline V CDR1 and CDR2: DFQATT, SNEGSKA (reference sequence). This CDR3 has 12 residues. V dropped 7 bases and J dropped 1 base, with 10 bases sitting between them. CDR3 nucleotides: TGCAGTGTTCTCCAGGGGAACACTGAAGCTTTCTTT. Encoded protein: CSVLQGNTEAFF.

This chain links TRBV5-1 with TRBJ1-1, with D hard to call. This CDR3 is built from 13 residues. Trimming took 1 base from V and 4 from J, leaving 8 bases between them. The germline gives CDR1 SGHRS, CDR2 YFSETQ. Here the CDR3 DNA reads TGCGCCAGCAGCTTGTTCGCTCCCACTGAAGCTTTCTTT. It yields the protein CASSLFAPTEAFF.

This clonotype was seen a few times. The genes are TRBV7-9 and TRBJ2-2; D gene ambiguous. There are 12 residues in the CDR3. Germline V gives CDR1 SEHNR, CDR2 FQNEAQ (reference sequence). The V and J ends lost 3 bases and 3 bases respectively, with 2 bases between them. CDR3 protein: CASSFYTGELFF. The CDR3 DNA sequence: TGTGCCAGCAGCTTCTACACCGGGGAGCTGTTTTTT.

A few counts support this clonotype. The genes are TRBV5-1 and TRBJ2-7; no reliable D call. The CDR3 totals 14 residues. V dropped 4 bases and J dropped 5 bases, with 16 bases sitting between them. CDR1 and CDR2 (germline): SGHRS, YFSETQ. The CDR3 DNA follows: TGCGCCAGCAGCCCCGGCCCCCTAATGGACGAGCAGTACTTC. The encoded protein is CASSPGPLMDEQYF.

This clonotype was counted ten times or more. This CDR3 reads CSAGYTEAFF. The DNA for the CDR3 is TGCAGTGCAGGGTACACTGAAGCTTTCTTT. The rearrangement uses TRBV20-1 and TRBJ1-1; D is uncertain. V lost 6 bases and J lost 3, with 5 bases in between. The V gene's germline CDR1 is DFQATT and CDR2 SNEGSKA (reference sequence). The CDR3 totals 10 residues.

The rearrangement links TRBV3-1 to TRBJ1-2; D is undetermined. The length of the CDR3 is 15 residues. Germline V gene lookup returns CDR1 LGHDT and CDR2 YNNKEL (reference sequence). V was clipped by 0 bases and J by 3 bases, with 11 bases between them. This CDR3 is CASSQETVRDYGYTF. The DNA of the CDR3 is TGTGCCAGCAGCCAAGAGACCGTGCGGGACTATGGCTACACCTTC. Using reference TRBV3-1 and TRBJ1-2 for the parts outside the CDR3, the full variable domain is DTAVSQTPKYLVTQMGNDKSIKCEQNLGHDTMYWYKQDSKKFLKIMFSYNNKELIINETVPNRFSPKSPDKAHLNLHINSLELGDSAVYFCASSQETVRDYGYTFGSGTRLTVV.

The sample holds a few counts of this clonotype. V is TRBV9 and J is TRBJ2-1, with a tentative D call TRBD2 (6 bases). Germline V gene sequence: CDR1 SGDLS, CDR2 YYNGEE. The CDR3 is 14 residues long. V lost 2 bases and J lost 7, with 13 bases in between. The CDR3 sequence is CASSVEGYGNEQFF. As DNA, the CDR3 is TGTGCCAGCAGCGTGGAGGGGTATGGGAATGAGCAGTTCTTC.

This rearrangement joins TRBV27 to TRBJ1-6, with D maybe TRBD1 (5 bases). The CDR3 totals 14 residues. V gave up 5 bases and J gave up 6 bases, with 11 bases separating them. Germline CDR1 reads MNHEY; CDR2 reads SMNVEV (reference sequence). The CDR3 spells CASSGALGNSPLHF. The CDR3 DNA is TGTGCCAGCAGTGGGGCCCTGGGTAATTCACCCCTCCACTTT.

The chain is built from TRBV7-6 and TRBJ2-2; no definite D call. With 5 bases removed from V and 1 base from J, the gap between germline ends came to 11 bases. The CDR3 is 15 amino acids. Per the germline V gene, CDR1 is SGHVS and CDR2 is FNYEAQ. The CDR3 region is CASSKGNGNTGELFF. The CDR3 nucleotides read TGTGCCAGCAGCAAGGGTAACGGGAACACCGGGGAGCTGTTTTTT.

The table lists this clonotype with a few counts. J is TRBJ1-1 and V is TRBV2; D is undetermined. Germline assignment: CDR1 SNHLY and CDR2 FYNNEI. CDR3 length: 13 amino acids. Trimming pared 4 bases from V and 1 base from J, leaving 7 bases between. CDR3 DNA sequence: TGTGCCAGCAGTGGACACACGAACACTGAAGCTTTCTTT. Its translation is CASSGHTNTEAFF.

The gene calls are TRBV4-2 and TRBJ2-7, with 7 bases fitting TRBD1. This CDR3 is built from 11 residues. Per the germline V gene, CDR1 is LGHNA and CDR2 is YNFKEQ. V shed 3 bases, J shed 7 bases, and the junction held 0 bases outside the gene matches. The CDR3, as DNA: TGTGCCAGCAGCCAGACAGGGGAGCAGTACTTC. Translating gives CASSQTGEQYF.

This clonotype was counted between two and nine times. V and J are TRBV25-1 and TRBJ2-7; D is possibly TRBD2 (5 bases). The germline V and J ends were trimmed by 4 bases and 2 bases, with 15 bases remaining between them. CDR1 and CDR2 (germline): MGHDK, SYGVNS. The CDR3 contains 15 residues. The CDR3 coding sequence is TGTGCCAGCAGTGTGAGAACCGGGAAAACCTACGAGCAGTACTTC. Its translation: CASSVRTGKTYEQYF.

This clonotype showed up just a few times. CDR3 in DNA: TGTGCCAGCCAACTCCATGTAGGGGCTGAAGGTGAGCAGTTCTTC. It translates to CASQLHVGAEGEQFF. The chain employs TRBV12-3 or TRBV12-4 and TRBJ2-1, with D maybe TRBD1 (5 bases). The CDR3 covers 15 residues. The V and J ends lost 8 bases and 9 bases respectively, with 23 bases between them.